These T cell receptor beta chains were read from a single sample in a study of shared clonotypes between healthy human individuals. Only in-frame clones appear in the TCRdb table, and some are missing; sequencing was by immunoSEQ multiplex PCR. The table has about 1.5 million clones, 95% to 99% seen once. Sequenced sample: naive CD4+ T cells sorted from blood. These receptors were taken from a man between 25 and 39 years old in good health. The CDR3 runs from the conserved cysteine through the conserved F or W. D genes are given only for firm matches. Clone size is stated in some rows and not others, as once, few, many or a class when expanded.

TRBJ2-1 TRBD2 NA TRBV7-9 CATKTSGMYNEQFF TGTGCCACTAAGACTAGCGGGATGTACAATGAGCAGTTCTTC
TRBJ2-1 NA NA TRBV4-1 CASSQDRWGGLSSYNEQFF TGCGCCAGCAGCCAAGATCGCTGGGGGGGCTTAAGCTCCTACAATGAGCAGTTCTTC
TRBJ1-1 TRBD1 NA TRBV5-1 CASSTGQGLNTEAFF TGCGCCAGCAGCACAGGACAGGGCCTGAACACTGAAGCTTTCTTT
TRBJ1-2 TRBD1 NA TRBV10-3 CAMSGTAETYGYTF TGTGCCATGTCCGGGACAGCGGAAACCTATGGCTACACCTTC
TRBJ2-7 NA NA TRBV9 CASSVGAGEGGEQYF TGTGCCAGCAGCGTAGGGGCAGGGGAGGGCGGCGAGCAGTACTTC
TRBJ1-3 NA NA TRBV7-2 CASSWGFADSGNTIYF TGTGCCAGCAGCTGGGGATTTGCGGACTCTGGAAACACCATATATTTT
TRBJ1-5 NA NA TRBV9 CASSRVGEGQPQHF TGTGCCAGCAGCCGAGTCGGGGAGGGTCAGCCCCAGCATTTT
TRBJ2-5 NA NA TRBV25-1 CASSPPGVETQYF TGTGCCAGCAGCCCACCCGGGGTAGAGACCCAGTACTTC
TRBJ2-7 TRBD2 NA TRBV18 CASSPPGLASEQYF TGTGCCAGCTCACCTCCGGGACTAGCCTCCGAGCAGTACTTC
TRBJ2-2 TRBD1 NA TRBV9 CASSVVGDRTGELFF TGTGCCAGCAGCGTGGTGGGGGACAGGACCGGGGAGCTGTTTTTT
TRBJ2-7 TRBD1 NA TRBV28 CASNYQGGRGEQYF TGTGCCAGCAACTATCAAGGGGGCCGGGGCGAGCAGTACTTC
TRBJ1-3 NA NA TRBV10-2 CASGLSSGNTIYF TGCGCCAGCGGATTAAGCTCTGGAAACACCATATATTTT
TRBJ1-1 TRBD1 NA TRBV19 CASSILGQVNTEAFF TGTGCCAGTAGTATACTGGGACAGGTTAACACTGAAGCTTTCTTT
TRBJ2-5 TRBD1 once TRBV5-4 CASSLDLGTGEETQYF TGTGCCAGCAGCTTGGATCTTGGGACAGGGGAAGAGACCCAGTACTTC
TRBJ2-7 NA NA TRBV5-6 CASSLVSSYEQYF TGTGCCAGCAGCTTGGTCAGCTCCTACGAGCAGTACTTC
TRBJ2-7 TRBD1 NA TRBV9 CASSAAPDRANSYEQYF TGTGCCAGCAGCGCAGCCCCCGACAGGGCCAACTCCTACGAGCAGTACTTC
TRBJ2-1 NA NA TRBV28 CASSLWGGPGNLNEQFF TGTGCCAGCAGTTTATGGGGAGGACCCGGGAACCTAAATGAGCAGTTCTTC
TRBJ2-3 NA once TRBV19 CASTNEATVYTDTQYF TGTGCCAGTACCAACGAGGCCACCGTTTACACAGATACGCAGTATTTT
TRBJ1-5 NA NA TRBV15 CATSRDKATQPQHF TGTGCCACCAGCAGAGATAAGGCGACTCAGCCCCAGCATTTT
TRBJ1-5 NA NA TRBV7-9 CASSLGGRNNQPQHF TGTGCCAGCAGCCTCGGGGGGAGGAACAATCAGCCCCAGCATTTT
TRBJ1-2 TRBD1 NA TRBV7-9 CASSLGTGPVGYTF TGTGCCAGCAGCTTGGGGACAGGGCCCGTCGGCTACACCTTC
TRBJ2-3 TRBD2 NA TRBV10-2 CASSEGTTTQYF TGCGCCAGCAGTGAGGGGACTACTACGCAGTATTTT
TRBJ2-2 NA NA TRBV5-1 CASRLERGIAGELFF TGCGCCAGCAGGTTGGAGAGGGGTATTGCCGGGGAGCTGTTTTTT
TRBJ1-1 NA NA TRBV9 CASSSNRAAGTEAFF TGTGCCAGCAGCTCAAATAGGGCTGCGGGCACTGAAGCTTTCTTT
TRBJ2-2 TRBD2 once TRBV15 CATSRKGGSGSELFF TGTGCCACCAGCCGAAAAGGGGGAAGCGGGAGTGAGCTGTTTTTT
TRBJ1-3 NA NA TRBV28 CASTEYAGTNSGNTIYF TGTGCCAGCACTGAGTACGCCGGAACCAACTCTGGAAACACCATATATTTT
TRBJ2-2 NA NA TRBV19 CASSRAGVSTGELFF TGTGCCAGTAGTAGGGCCGGGGTCTCCACCGGGGAGCTGTTTTTT
TRBJ2-2 NA NA TRBV7-6 CASSLKQTGELFF TGTGCCAGCAGCTTAAAGCAAACCGGGGAGCTGTTTTTT
TRBJ1-1 NA NA TRBV29-1 CSVESSAGGTEAFF TGCAGCGTTGAAAGTTCGGCAGGAGGCACTGAAGCTTTCTTT
TRBJ2-7 TRBD2 NA TRBV28 CASSIPGLAFNSYEQYF TGTGCCAGCAGTATACCGGGACTAGCGTTTAACTCCTACGAGCAGTACTTC
TRBJ2-3 TRBD2 once TRBV11-2 CASSLGLAGVRDTQYF TGTGCCAGCAGCCTAGGACTAGCGGGAGTGCGAGATACGCAGTATTTT
TRBJ2-7 NA NA TRBV5-1 CASSLDGSSYEQYF TGCGCCAGCAGCTTGGACGGGAGCTCCTACGAGCAGTACTTC
TRBJ2-5 TRBD2 NA TRBV7-9 CASTFGRSGRALETQYF TGTGCCAGCACTTTTGGGCGGAGCGGGAGGGCCCTGGAGACCCAGTACTTC
TRBJ2-1 NA NA TRBV6-6 CASSYGLALPEQFF TGTGCCAGCAGTTACGGGCTAGCTCTACCGGAACAGTTCTTC
TRBJ1-1 NA NA TRBV5-1 CASRSQDSTEAFF TGCGCCAGCCGAAGTCAGGACTCCACTGAAGCTTTCTTT
TRBJ2-7 NA NA TRBV6-5 CASSYGQPPTYEQYF TGTGCCAGCAGTTACGGCCAGCCACCGACCTACGAGCAGTACTTC
TRBJ1-3 NA NA TRBV7-6 CASSRQASGNTIYF TGTGCCAGCAGCCGACAGGCCTCGGGAAACACCATATATTTT
TRBJ1-5 NA NA TRBV27 CASSLAASIGPQHF TGTGCCAGCAGTCTGGCGGCCTCAATAGGGCCCCAGCATTTT
TRBJ2-7 NA NA TRBV5-1 CASSTGQTYEQYF TGCGCCAGCAGCACAGGGCAGACCTACGAGCAGTACTTC
TRBJ1-4 NA NA TRBV11-2 CASSSQPFNEKLFF TGTGCCAGCAGCTCCCAGCCTTTTAATGAAAAACTGTTTTTT
TRBJ1-5 TRBD1 NA TRBV28 CASSPGTGGVGNQPQHF TGTGCCAGCAGTCCAGGGACAGGGGGCGTCGGCAATCAGCCCCAGCATTTT
TRBJ1-2 TRBD1 NA TRBV29-1 CSYWTGSVDGYTF TGCAGCTACTGGACAGGGAGTGTTGATGGCTACACCTTC
TRBJ1-4 TRBD1 once TRBV7-2 CASSPDRVVGEKLFF TGTGCCAGCAGCCCTGACAGGGTGGTGGGTGAAAAACTGTTTTTT
TRBJ2-7 NA NA TRBV5-1 CASSLAGRGGSYEQYF TGCGCCAGCAGCTTGGCCGGAAGAGGGGGCTCCTACGAGCAGTACTTC
TRBJ2-2 NA NA TRBV27 CASSLMGVHTGELFF TGTGCCAGCAGTTTAATGGGGGTCCACACCGGGGAGCTGTTTTTT
TRBJ2-1 TRBD2 NA TRBV7-9 CASSRTSGYNEQFF TGTGCCAGCAGCCGTACTAGCGGCTACAATGAGCAGTTCTTC
TRBJ2-7 TRBD1 NA TRBV5-1 CASSLLWTGGSYEQYF TGCGCCAGCAGCCTCCTCTGGACAGGAGGCTCCTACGAGCAGTACTTC
TRBJ2-1 TRBD2 NA TRBV29-1 CSVSTIAGVGNEQFF TGCAGCGTGTCAACCATAGCGGGAGTCGGCAATGAGCAGTTCTTC
TRBJ2-6 NA once TRBV5-1 CASSLDRAGANVLTF TGCGCCAGCAGCTTGGACAGGGCCGGGGCCAACGTCCTGACTTTC
TRBJ2-7 TRBD1 NA TRBV7-7 CASSLGGTGIYEQYF TGTGCCAGCAGCTTAGGAGGGACAGGGATCTACGAGCAGTACTTC